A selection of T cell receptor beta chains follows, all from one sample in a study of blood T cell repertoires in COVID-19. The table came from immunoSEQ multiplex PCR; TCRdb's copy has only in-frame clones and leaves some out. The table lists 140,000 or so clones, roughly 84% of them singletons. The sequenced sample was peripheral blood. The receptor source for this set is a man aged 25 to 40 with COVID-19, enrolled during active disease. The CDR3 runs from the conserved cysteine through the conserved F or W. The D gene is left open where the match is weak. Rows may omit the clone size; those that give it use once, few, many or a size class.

CDR3 protein: CASPSRVRAQETQYF
CDR3 DNA: TGCGCCAGCCCCTCTCGCGTCAGGGCTCAAGAGACCCAGTACTTC
V gene: TRBV23-1
clone size: NA
J gene: TRBJ2-5
D gene: NA

CDR3 protein: CASSLETGGRHGYTF
CDR3 DNA: TGTGCCAGCAGCTTAGAGACAGGGGGTAGGCATGGCTACACCTTC
V gene: TRBV7-2
clone size: NA
J gene: TRBJ1-2
D gene: TRBD1

CDR3 protein: CASSLPAQETQYF
CDR3 DNA: TGTGCCAGCAGTTTACCCGCGCAGGAAACCCAGTACTTC
V gene: TRBV28
clone size: NA
J gene: TRBJ2-5
D gene: NA

CDR3 protein: CASMGTGNYGYTF
CDR3 DNA: TGTGCCAGTATGGGGACAGGGAACTATGGCTACACCTTC
V gene: TRBV19
clone size: NA
J gene: TRBJ1-2
D gene: TRBD1

CDR3 protein: CATSDPAGTSLSRELFF
CDR3 DNA: TGTGCCACCAGTGACCCGGCCGGGACTAGCTTGTCCCGGGAGCTGTTTTTT
V gene: TRBV24-1
clone size: once
J gene: TRBJ2-2
D gene: TRBD2

CDR3 protein: CASSYEGGRTYEQYF
CDR3 DNA: TGTGCCAGCAGTTACGAAGGCGGGCGGACCTACGAGCAGTACTTC
V gene: TRBV6-2/TRBV6-3
clone size: NA
J gene: TRBJ2-7
D gene: NA

CDR3 protein: CASSFTFESEQFF
CDR3 DNA: TGCGCCAGCAGCTTTACTTTCGAAAGTGAGCAGTTCTTC
V gene: TRBV5-1
clone size: NA
J gene: TRBJ2-1
D gene: NA

CDR3 protein: CASRREASTDTQYF
CDR3 DNA: TGTGCCAGCCGACGGGAGGCTAGCACAGATACGCAGTATTTT
V gene: TRBV18
clone size: NA
J gene: TRBJ2-3
D gene: TRBD2

CDR3 protein: CAISDSGGNQPQHF
CDR3 DNA: TGTGCCATCAGTGATTCGGGGGGCAACCAGCCCCAGCATTTT
V gene: TRBV10-3
clone size: NA
J gene: TRBJ1-5
D gene: NA

CDR3 protein: CASSPTQEDTQYF
CDR3 DNA: TGTGCCAGCAGTCCTACCCAAGAAGATACGCAGTATTTT
V gene: TRBV28
clone size: NA
J gene: TRBJ2-3
D gene: NA

CDR3 protein: CATSDQTGLAVTGELFF
CDR3 DNA: TGTGCCACCAGTGATCAAACTGGACTAGCGGTGACCGGGGAGCTGTTTTTT
V gene: TRBV24-1
clone size: NA
J gene: TRBJ2-2
D gene: TRBD2

CDR3 protein: CASSSSGQGHNEQFF
CDR3 DNA: TGCGCCAGCAGCTCCTCGGGACAGGGCCACAATGAGCAGTTCTTC
V gene: TRBV5-1
clone size: NA
J gene: TRBJ2-1
D gene: TRBD1

CDR3 protein: CASSWGTGNSGANVLTF
CDR3 DNA: TGTGCCAGCAGCTGGGGGACAGGGAATTCTGGGGCCAACGTCCTGACTTTC
V gene: TRBV7-9
clone size: NA
J gene: TRBJ2-6
D gene: TRBD1

CDR3 protein: CASSEGLGGSPPLHF
CDR3 DNA: TGTGCCAGCAGTGAAGGGTTGGGGGGAAGTCCACCCCTCCACTTT
V gene: TRBV6-1
clone size: NA
J gene: TRBJ1-6
D gene: NA

CDR3 protein: CASRGGDTEAFF
CDR3 DNA: TGTGCCAGTCGAGGGGGCGACACTGAAGCTTTCTTT
V gene: TRBV6-6
clone size: NA
J gene: TRBJ1-1
D gene: TRBD1

CDR3 protein: CASSPSGRALFNEQFF
CDR3 DNA: TGTGCCAGCAGCCCGAGCGGGAGGGCTTTGTTCAATGAGCAGTTCTTC
V gene: TRBV7-9
clone size: NA
J gene: TRBJ2-1
D gene: TRBD2

CDR3 protein: CASLKGQNYGYTF
CDR3 DNA: TGTGCCAGCCTTAAAGGACAGAACTATGGCTACACCTTC
V gene: TRBV6-5
clone size: NA
J gene: TRBJ1-2
D gene: NA

CDR3 protein: CASSPREAVGAFF
CDR3 DNA: TGCGCCAGCAGTCCCAGGGAAGCCGTGGGCGCTTTCTTT
V gene: TRBV23-1
clone size: NA
J gene: TRBJ1-1
D gene: NA

CDR3 protein: CASSEWQVYYQETQYF
CDR3 DNA: TGTGCCAGCAGTGAATGGCAGGTGTACTACCAAGAGACCCAGTACTTC
V gene: TRBV6-1
clone size: NA
J gene: TRBJ2-5
D gene: NA

CDR3 protein: CASILGGTNTEAFF
CDR3 DNA: TGTGCCAGCATCCTCGGGGGGACGAACACTGAAGCTTTCTTT
V gene: TRBV28
clone size: NA
J gene: TRBJ1-1
D gene: NA

CDR3 protein: CARSGTGELFF
CDR3 DNA: TGTGCCCGGTCGGGCACCGGGGAGCTGTTTTTT
V gene: TRBV30
clone size: NA
J gene: TRBJ2-2
D gene: NA

CDR3 protein: CASSSPGRKIHEQYF
CDR3 DNA: TGTGCCAGCAGTTCTCCGGGTAGGAAAATTCACGAGCAGTACTTC
V gene: TRBV28
clone size: NA
J gene: TRBJ2-7
D gene: NA